A selection of T cell receptor beta chains follows, all from one sample in a study of cytomegalovirus exposure and HLA in healthy donors. Produced via immunoSEQ multiplex PCR; TCRdb's table is partial and in-frame only. Of 95,000 to 150,000 clones detected, about 11% appear once; the ten largest clones hold roughly 4.2%. Sequencing was carried out using PBMCs. These receptor sequences come from a young woman in good health and CMV-seropositive. CDR3s include the opening cysteine and the closing phenylalanine or tryptophan. Each record gives: clone size, V gene, J gene, D gene, CDR3 protein, CDR3 DNA. D genes are given only for firm matches. Size is stated for part of the rows, as once, few or many counts, or as a class when the clone is expanded.

abundance: few
v_gene: TRBV7-9
j_gene: TRBJ2-1
d_gene: -
CDR3aa: CASNRDSTWNEQFF
CDR3nt: TGTGCCAGCAACCGGGACTCCACTTGGAATGAGCAGTTCTTC

abundance: few
v_gene: TRBV30
j_gene: TRBJ1-4
d_gene: -
CDR3aa: CAWSVPWVRVEKLFF
CDR3nt: TGTGCCTGGAGTGTACCCTGGGTCAGGGTAGAAAAACTGTTTTTT

abundance: -
v_gene: TRBV6-1
j_gene: TRBJ1-2
d_gene: -
CDR3aa: CASSAGQLRGYGYTF
CDR3nt: TGTGCCAGCTCCGCAGGGCAGCTGCGGGGCTATGGCTACACCTTC

abundance: -
v_gene: TRBV9
j_gene: TRBJ2-7
d_gene: -
CDR3aa: CASSVGQKQTYEQCF
CDR3nt: TGTGCCAGCAGCGTAGGACAGAAGCAAACCTACGAGCAGTGCTTC

abundance: few
v_gene: TRBV7-9
j_gene: TRBJ1-1
d_gene: -
CDR3aa: CASSYFYRTEAFF
CDR3nt: TGTGCCAGCAGCTACTTCTACCGCACTGAAGCTTTCTTT

abundance: few
v_gene: TRBV6-4
j_gene: TRBJ2-1
d_gene: -
CDR3aa: CASSDGNRGSNEQFF
CDR3nt: TGTGCCAGCAGTGACGGGAATAGGGGGAGCAATGAGCAGTTCTTC

abundance: -
v_gene: TRBV6-5
j_gene: TRBJ2-2
d_gene: TRBD2
CDR3aa: CASSFGGAGELFF
CDR3nt: TGTGCCAGCAGTTTCGGGGGGGCCGGGGAGCTGTTTTTT

abundance: few
v_gene: TRBV6-1
j_gene: TRBJ2-7
d_gene: TRBD2
CDR3aa: CASSARLAGNYEQYF
CDR3nt: TGTGCCAGCAGTGCCCGACTAGCGGGAAACTACGAGCAGTACTTC

abundance: -
v_gene: TRBV5-3
j_gene: TRBJ2-7
d_gene: -
CDR3aa: CARSLEGRGNEQYF
CDR3nt: TGTGCCAGAAGCTTGGAAGGTCGGGGAAACGAGCAGTACTTC

abundance: few
v_gene: TRBV27
j_gene: TRBJ1-5
d_gene: -
CDR3aa: CASSLQGSKTGNQPQHF
CDR3nt: TGTGCCAGCAGTTTACAGGGGTCTAAAACGGGCAATCAGCCCCAGCATTTT

abundance: few
v_gene: TRBV18
j_gene: TRBJ1-2
d_gene: TRBD1
CDR3aa: CASSPGTEMGGYTF
CDR3nt: TGTGCCAGCTCACCAGGGACAGAGATGGGTGGCTACACCTTC

abundance: -
v_gene: TRBV30
j_gene: TRBJ2-4
d_gene: -
CDR3aa: CAWRAKGENIQYF
CDR3nt: TGTGCCTGGAGAGCTAAAGGGGAAAACATTCAGTACTTC

abundance: few
v_gene: TRBV11-3
j_gene: TRBJ1-1
d_gene: -
CDR3aa: CASSLAPGNTEAFF
CDR3nt: TGTGCCAGCAGCTTAGCCCCGGGGAACACTGAAGCTTTCTTT

abundance: -
v_gene: TRBV30
j_gene: TRBJ1-5
d_gene: -
CDR3aa: CAWSPQTVHNQPQHF
CDR3nt: TGTGCCTGGAGTCCCCAGACAGTGCACAATCAGCCCCAGCATTTT

abundance: -
v_gene: TRBV5-1
j_gene: TRBJ1-1
d_gene: TRBD1
CDR3aa: CASSPGGADTEAFF
CDR3nt: TGCGCCAGCAGCCCAGGGGGCGCGGACACTGAAGCTTTCTTT

abundance: -
v_gene: TRBV19
j_gene: TRBJ1-1
d_gene: -
CDR3aa: CASSIGSSTEAFF
CDR3nt: TGTGCCAGTAGTATAGGGTCGAGCACTGAAGCTTTCTTT

abundance: few
v_gene: TRBV10-3
j_gene: TRBJ1-2
d_gene: -
CDR3aa: CAIRITDSLYGYTF
CDR3nt: TGTGCCATCAGAATTACAGATTCCTTATACGGCTACACCTTC

abundance: -
v_gene: TRBV6-5
j_gene: TRBJ2-7
d_gene: TRBD2
CDR3aa: CASSSTSRFYEQYF
CDR3nt: TGTGCCAGCAGTTCGACTAGCCGATTCTACGAGCAGTACTTC

abundance: -
v_gene: TRBV6-1
j_gene: TRBJ2-3
d_gene: -
CDR3aa: CASSEVPSEIDTQYF
CDR3nt: TGTGCCAGCAGTGAAGTACCTTCGGAGATAGATACGCAGTATTTT

abundance: few
v_gene: TRBV30
j_gene: TRBJ2-5
d_gene: -
CDR3aa: CAWSWGVKTQYF
CDR3nt: TGTGCCTGGAGTTGGGGGGTTAAGACCCAGTACTTC

abundance: few
v_gene: TRBV30
j_gene: TRBJ2-5
d_gene: TRBD2
CDR3aa: CALGGLAVRETQYF
CDR3nt: TGTGCCTTGGGGGGACTAGCGGTTCGGGAGACCCAGTACTTC

abundance: -
v_gene: TRBV5-1
j_gene: TRBJ1-5
d_gene: -
CDR3aa: CASSLETGPGQPQHF
CDR3nt: TGCGCCAGCAGCTTGGAAACAGGGCCTGGACAGCCCCAGCATTTT

abundance: few
v_gene: TRBV5-4
j_gene: TRBJ2-7
d_gene: -
CDR3aa: CASSLDRVNEQYF
CDR3nt: TGTGCCAGCAGCTTGGACAGGGTTAACGAGCAGTACTTC

abundance: -
v_gene: TRBV7-3
j_gene: TRBJ2-1
d_gene: TRBD2
CDR3aa: CASTLAGGPVNEQFF
CDR3nt: TGTGCCAGCACCTTAGCGGGAGGGCCCGTCAATGAGCAGTTCTTC

abundance: few
v_gene: TRBV6-1
j_gene: TRBJ2-2
d_gene: -
CDR3aa: CASTLQGLNTGELFF
CDR3nt: TGTGCCAGCACGTTGCAGGGGCTGAACACCGGGGAGCTGTTTTTT

abundance: -
v_gene: TRBV2
j_gene: TRBJ2-7
d_gene: -
CDR3aa: CASSQISYEQYF
CDR3nt: TGTGCCAGCAGTCAGATATCCTACGAGCAGTACTTC

abundance: few
v_gene: TRBV19
j_gene: TRBJ1-5
d_gene: TRBD1
CDR3aa: CASMGDRSNQPQHF
CDR3nt: TGTGCCAGTATGGGGGACAGAAGCAATCAGCCCCAGCATTTT

abundance: -
v_gene: TRBV19
j_gene: TRBJ2-5
d_gene: TRBD2
CDR3aa: CASSTSGSRETQYF
CDR3nt: TGTGCCAGTAGTACTAGCGGGAGCAGAGAGACCCAGTACTTC

abundance: few
v_gene: TRBV4-1
j_gene: TRBJ2-7
d_gene: -
CDR3aa: CASSHSGGSTYEQYF
CDR3nt: TGCGCCAGCAGCCATTCGGGGGGCTCTACCTACGAGCAGTACTTC

abundance: few
v_gene: TRBV27
j_gene: TRBJ1-1
d_gene: -
CDR3aa: CASSSQVNTEAFF
CDR3nt: TGTGCCAGCAGTTCACAAGTGAACACTGAAGCTTTCTTT

abundance: few
v_gene: TRBV4-1
j_gene: TRBJ2-7
d_gene: TRBD1
CDR3aa: CASSQGGRGTGARNEQYF
CDR3nt: TGCGCCAGCAGCCAGGGGGGAAGGGGGACAGGGGCAAGAAACGAGCAGTACTTC

abundance: few
v_gene: TRBV11-2
j_gene: TRBJ2-7
d_gene: TRBD2
CDR3aa: CASSLDPSGREQYF
CDR3nt: TGTGCCAGCAGCTTAGATCCTAGCGGGCGCGAGCAGTACTTC

abundance: -
v_gene: TRBV27
j_gene: TRBJ2-1
d_gene: TRBD2
CDR3aa: CASSSRDLAGGRVNEQFF
CDR3nt: TGTGCCAGCAGTTCGCGAGACCTAGCGGGAGGGCGCGTCAATGAGCAGTTCTTC

abundance: -
v_gene: TRBV29-1
j_gene: TRBJ2-7
d_gene: -
CDR3aa: CSVAEAGWGSYEQYF
CDR3nt: TGCAGCGTTGCGGAGGCGGGATGGGGTTCCTACGAGCAGTACTTC

abundance: -
v_gene: TRBV2
j_gene: TRBJ2-1
d_gene: -
CDR3aa: CASSARVGGEQFF
CDR3nt: TGTGCCAGCAGTGCGAGAGTCGGAGGTGAGCAGTTCTTC

abundance: few
v_gene: TRBV30
j_gene: TRBJ1-5
d_gene: TRBD1
CDR3aa: CAWSRQGSSNQPQHF
CDR3nt: TGTGCCTGGAGTCGACAGGGGAGTAGCAATCAGCCCCAGCATTTT

abundance: few
v_gene: TRBV5-4
j_gene: TRBJ2-6
d_gene: -
CDR3aa: CASSSRLFGANVLTF
CDR3nt: TGTGCCAGCAGCTCGAGGTTGTTCGGGGCCAACGTCCTGACTTTC

abundance: few
v_gene: TRBV18
j_gene: TRBJ2-1
d_gene: TRBD2
CDR3aa: CASSRVLAGGGAYNEQFF
CDR3nt: TGTGCCAGCTCCCGAGTCCTAGCGGGAGGAGGGGCCTACAATGAGCAGTTCTTC

abundance: -
v_gene: TRBV5-1
j_gene: TRBJ1-1
d_gene: -
CDR3aa: CASSLEQMNTEAFF
CDR3nt: TGCGCCAGCAGCTTGGAACAGATGAACACTGAAGCTTTCTTT

abundance: -
v_gene: TRBV4-1
j_gene: TRBJ1-1
d_gene: TRBD1
CDR3aa: CASRPLLRGLRAFF
CDR3nt: TGCGCCAGCAGACCGTTACTCAGGGGGCTTAGGGCTTTCTTT

abundance: -
v_gene: TRBV6-6
j_gene: TRBJ2-7
d_gene: TRBD2
CDR3aa: CASSSRTSGRMVEQYF
CDR3nt: TGTGCCAGCAGTTCCCGGACTAGCGGGAGAATGGTAGAGCAGTACTTC

abundance: -
v_gene: TRBV19
j_gene: TRBJ2-3
d_gene: -
CDR3aa: CASSPHTQRDTQYF
CDR3nt: TGTGCCAGTAGTCCCCACACCCAAAGAGATACGCAGTATTTT

abundance: -
v_gene: TRBV7-9
j_gene: TRBJ2-7
d_gene: TRBD1
CDR3aa: CASSKQTGQGIHEQYF
CDR3nt: TGTGCCAGCAGCAAACAGACGGGACAGGGGATCCACGAGCAGTACTTC

abundance: few
v_gene: TRBV27
j_gene: TRBJ1-4
d_gene: -
CDR3aa: CASSPRRGEKLFF
CDR3nt: TGTGCCAGCAGTCCCCGACGGGGTGAAAAACTGTTTTTT

abundance: -
v_gene: TRBV6-1
j_gene: TRBJ1-2
d_gene: -
CDR3aa: CASSEEDSHYGYTF
CDR3nt: TGTGCCAGCAGTGAAGAGGACAGTCACTATGGCTACACCTTC

abundance: -
v_gene: TRBV5-1
j_gene: TRBJ1-1
d_gene: -
CDR3aa: CASSGTPNHRPNTEAFF
CDR3nt: TGCGCCAGCAGCGGGACACCTAACCACCGACCCAACACTGAAGCTTTCTTT

abundance: once
v_gene: TRBV5-3
j_gene: TRBJ2-5
d_gene: TRBD2
CDR3aa: CARSHKLLAGVETQYF
CDR3nt: TGTGCCAGAAGCCATAAATTACTAGCGGGAGTGGAGACCCAGTACTTC

abundance: few
v_gene: TRBV20-1
j_gene: TRBJ2-7
d_gene: -
CDR3aa: CSASFYEQYF
CDR3nt: TGCAGTGCTAGCTTCTACGAGCAGTACTTC

abundance: few
v_gene: TRBV28
j_gene: TRBJ1-2
d_gene: TRBD1
CDR3aa: CASSSTGGGYGYTF
CDR3nt: TGTGCCAGCAGTTCAACAGGGGGCGGGTATGGCTACACCTTC